This TCR beta chain came from a study of blood T cell repertoires in COVID-19. Whole-study context: Spain, Italy and the United States supplied samples that represented acute and convalescent COVID-19.

The protocol was immunoSEQ multiplex PCR, while the TCRdb copy is restricted to in-frame clones and leaves out a portion. The sample lists approximately 100,000 clones; 85% were seen once. CDR1 is GTSNPN, CDR2 SVGIG, per germline (reference sequence). V was pared by 5 bases and J by 1 base, with 14 bases between. This CDR3 is 14 amino acids long. The sequencing sample was made of peripheral blood. The chain combines TRBV30 with TRBJ2-5; TRBD1 might be the D (6 bases). The clonotype comes from a man older than 75 with acute or convalescent COVID-19. CDR3 amino acids: CAWSRTGPQETQYF. CDR3 sequence (DNA): TGTGCCTGGTCCCGTACAGGGCCCCAAGAGACCCAGTACTTC.